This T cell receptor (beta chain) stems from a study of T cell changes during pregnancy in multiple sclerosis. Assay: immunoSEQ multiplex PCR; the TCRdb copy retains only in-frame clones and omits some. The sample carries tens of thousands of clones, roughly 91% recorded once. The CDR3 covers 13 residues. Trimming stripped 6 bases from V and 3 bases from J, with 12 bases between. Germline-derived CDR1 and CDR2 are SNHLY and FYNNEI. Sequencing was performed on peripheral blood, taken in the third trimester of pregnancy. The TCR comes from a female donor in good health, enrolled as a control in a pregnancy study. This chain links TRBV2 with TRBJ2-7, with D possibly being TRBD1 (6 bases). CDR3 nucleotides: TGTGCCAGCAGCCAACAGGGCGGCTACGAGCAGTACTTC. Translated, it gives CASSQQGGYEQYF.